One and the same sample provided the 23 T cell receptor beta chains below, sequenced in a study of blood T cells in healthy people across ages (dated by TCRdb to 2014 to 2015). Receptors were amplified or captured by 5' RACE. The run used an Illumina HiSeq 2500. A second PCR of roughly 6 to 11 cycles was run with a J-beta primer mix and a sample-barcoded 5' primer. In-frame beta chains were kept once TCRdb had trimmed the public reads at Q25 with fastp and called clones with MiXCR. CDR3 protein duplicates are merged, each entry listing the most common genes and DNA. Across this sample there are roughly 2 million distinct CDR3 sequences, with around half seen only once. The ten largest make up 2.1% of the sample. Sequenced input: blood. The receptor source for this set is a woman aged 40 to 50 in good health.

This rearrangement joins TRBV24-1 to TRBJ2-3; 10 bases fit TRBD2. Germline trimming cut 7 bases from V and 5 bases from J; bases unmatched to any gene: 5. CDR1 is KGHDR, CDR2 SFDVKD, per germline. The CDR3 has 14 residues. The CDR3 DNA reads as TGTGCCACCAGCCTAGCGGGGGAGGGAGATACGCAGTATTTT. It encodes CATSLAGEGDTQYF.

This clonotype was seen a handful of times. The chain has TRBV27 and TRBJ2-1; TRBD1 matches 7 bases. Unmatched junction bases numbered 10, after V lost 4 bases and J lost 7 bases. The CDR3 runs 15 residues. From germline, CDR1 is MNHEY and CDR2 SMNVEV (reference sequence). The CDR3 nucleotides are TGTGCCAGCAGTTCTCACAGGGGCGAGATAAATGAGCAGTTCTTC. It yields the protein CASSSHRGEINEQFF.

The chain joins TRBV5-1 to TRBJ2-1, with 11 bases that match TRBD2. This CDR3 spans 15 amino acids. Unmatched junction bases numbered 12, after V lost 7 bases and J lost 9 bases. The germline V gene encodes CDR1 SGHRS and CDR2 YFSETQ. This CDR3 reads CASGLLAGGNSEQFF. The CDR3, as DNA: TGCGCCAGCGGACTTCTAGCGGGGGGAAACAGTGAGCAGTTCTTC.

This chain links TRBV29-1 with TRBJ1-4, with D maybe TRBD1 (5 bases). CDR3 length: 13 residues. Germline CDR1 reads SQVTM; CDR2 reads ANQGSEA. V shed 7 bases and J shed 8 bases, with 17 bases lying between them. The CDR3 DNA is TGCAGCGGGAGAATCCGGGACTCCGAAAAACTGTTTTTT. It yields the protein CSGRIRDSEKLFF.

The rearrangement uses TRBV6-2 or TRBV6-3 and TRBJ2-5; D might be TRBD1 (5 bases). The V and J ends lost 3 bases and 3 bases respectively, with 14 bases between them. CDR1 and CDR2 (germline): MNHEY, SVGEGT. The CDR3 length is 15 residues. CDR3 DNA: TGTGCCAGCAGTTATTATCCCACGACAGAAGAGACCCAGTACTTC. This translates into CASSYYPTTEETQYF.

The rearrangement uses TRBV27 and TRBJ2-1; 8 bases match TRBD2. The germline gives CDR1 MNHEY, CDR2 SMNVEV (reference sequence). The V segment lost 9 bases and the J segment 7 bases; nucleotides outside the gene matches: 17. The CDR3 consists of 16 residues. The CDR3: CASKGRGGHSTNEQFF. The CDR3 DNA reads TGTGCCAGTAAGGGACGGGGGGGCCACTCCACTAATGAGCAGTTCTTC.

V is TRBV11-1 and J is TRBJ1-1; D uncertain. Trimming took 0 bases from V and 0 from J, leaving 11 bases between them. Germline assignment: CDR1 SGHAT and CDR2 FQDESV (reference sequence). The CDR3 loop spans 16 amino acids. CDR3 amino acids: CASSLASDLMNTEAFF. The DNA for the CDR3 is TGTGCCAGCAGCTTAGCTTCAGACCTTATGAACACTGAAGCTTTCTTT.

The chain uses TRBV12-3 or TRBV12-4 and TRBJ2-5; D gene ambiguous. The length of the CDR3 is 18 residues. The ends were cut back, 4 bases at V and 2 bases at J, with 23 bases in the middle. Here the CDR3 DNA reads TGTGCCAGCAGTTCAACCCGGGTCGGAGTGGAACGACAAGAGACCCAGTACTTC. Translation: CASSSTRVGVERQETQYF.

The rearrangement uses TRBV29-1 and TRBJ2-1; 7 bases are a match to TRBD1. V shed 5 bases, J shed 7 bases, and the junction held 8 bases outside the gene matches. This CDR3 spans 13 amino acids. Per the germline V gene, CDR1 is SQVTM and CDR2 is ANQGSEA. In nucleotides, the CDR3 is TGCAGCGTTACCACAGGGGACGGGAATGAGCAGTTCTTC. This encodes CSVTTGDGNEQFF.

The DNA of the CDR3 is TGCGCCAGCAGCGGACTAGCGGGGGTTTCCTACAATGAGCAGTACTTC. As protein: CASSGLAGVSYNEQYF. The rearrangement uses TRBV10-1 and TRBJ2-1; 13 nucleotides align to TRBD2. Matching the DNA end better, TRBJ2-7 makes the J call doubtful. Looked up from germline, CDR1 is WNHNN and CDR2 is SYGVQD (reference sequence). The CDR3 contains 16 residues.

The V and J genes are TRBV7-2 and TRBJ2-7; TRBD2 agrees at 13 bases. The V gene end was trimmed by 0 bases and the J gene end by 6 bases; junction bases not matched to a gene: 2. CDR1 and CDR2 (germline): SGHTA, FQGNSA. The CDR3 is 15 amino acids. The CDR3 reads CASSLALAGGIEQYF. In DNA form, the CDR3 reads TGTGCCAGCAGCTTAGCACTAGCGGGGGGGATCGAGCAGTACTTC.

On this clonotype: The junction shows a germline mismatch at one end, possibly a read error. The V and J genes are TRBV5-1 and TRBJ2-5; D perhaps matches TRBD2 (6 bases). The CDR3 is made up of 15 amino acids. Germline loops: CDR1 SGHRS, CDR2 YFSETQ. CDR3 sequence (DNA): TGTGCCAGCAGTTTAGCGGTCGGCCCCCAAGAGACCCAGTACTTC. The encoded protein is CASSLAVGPQETQYF.

This clonotype was detected only a few times. This chain uses TRBV7-2 with TRBJ2-3; no reliable D call. The CDR3 runs to 15 residues. Between the trimmed V and J ends, which lost 4 bases and 0 bases, there was a span of 11 bases. Germline values: CDR1 SGHTA, CDR2 FQGNSA. Here the CDR3 DNA reads TGTGCCAGCAGCTCTAGACGCCTTAGCACAGATACGCAGTATTTT. This encodes CASSSRRLSTDTQYF.

The chain is built from TRBV7-9 and TRBJ2-3; no clear D gene. This CDR3 has 15 amino acids. The germline V gene has CDR1 SEHNR and CDR2 FQNEAQ (reference sequence). Trimming took off 3 bases at V and 0 bases at J, with 10 bases between the two ends. The CDR3 sequence is CASSFDGISTDTQYF. In DNA, the CDR3 is TGTGCCAGCAGCTTTGATGGTATTAGCACAGATACGCAGTATTTT.

The chain uses TRBV21-1 and TRBJ2-7; TRBD1 is the table's D call, not checked against the DNA. TRBV21-1 is annotated as a pseudogene. The CDR3 has 19 amino acids. CDR3 residues: CASTKWPRCCSRGGNEQYF. The CDR3 DNA follows: TGTGCCAGCACCAAATGGCCCCGATGCTGCTCTCGCGGGGGCAATGAGCAGTACTTC.

The chain couples TRBV27 to TRBJ2-3; perhaps TRBD1 as D (5 bases). Germline V lookup: CDR1 MNHEY, CDR2 SMNVEV (reference sequence). V gave up 2 bases and J gave up 6 bases, with 12 bases separating them. The CDR3 has 14 residues. The CDR3 loop reads CASSLRGLGDTQYF. The CDR3 region has the DNA TGTGCCAGCAGTTTAAGGGGTTTAGGGGATACGCAGTATTTT.

This clonotype has only a few counts. V is TRBV28 and J is TRBJ1-2, with 9 bases fitting TRBD1. The CDR3 loop spans 15 amino acids. Germline V gene sequence: CDR1 MDHEN, CDR2 SYDVKM. J lost 5 bases, V lost 3 bases, and 7 bases had no gene match. The CDR3 DNA follows: TGTGCCAGCAGTTTCGTCCCGGGACAGGGTTATGGCTACACCTTC. Protein: CASSFVPGQGYGYTF.

V usage is TRBV5-1 and J usage is TRBJ2-3; tentative D call: TRBD1 (6 bases). Germline CDR1 reads SGHRS; CDR2 reads YFSETQ. The CDR3 consists of 15 residues. Trimming shortened V by 3 bases and J by 7 bases, and 18 bases separated the two germline ends. As DNA, the CDR3 is TGCGCCAGCAGCTCTACAGGGTACGCGGAACATACGCAGTATTTT. Its translation is CASSSTGYAEHTQYF.

This chain connects TRBV7-2 to TRBJ1-2; TRBD1 might be the D (6 bases). The CDR3 length is 16 residues. From germline, CDR1 is SGHTA and CDR2 FQGNSA. V lost 2 bases and J 2 bases, leaving 15 bases between the germline ends. The CDR3: CASSLYGTMENYGYTF. CDR3 DNA sequence: TGTGCCAGCAGCTTATACGGGACAATGGAAAACTATGGCTACACCTTC.

The chain couples TRBV6-6 to TRBJ2-3; D call uncertain. Germline V lookup: CDR1 MNHNY, CDR2 SVGAGI (reference sequence). V lost 7 bases to trimming and J lost 2 bases, with 10 bases between them. This CDR3 is 13 amino acids long. CDR3 sequence: CASKAATTDTQYF. Here the CDR3 DNA reads TGTGCCAGCAAGGCAGCGACCACAGATACGCAGTATTTT.

In its sample, this clonotype was seen a few times. The chain recombines TRBV10-3 with TRBJ2-7; 8 nucleotides align to TRBD1. CDR1 and CDR2 from the germline V gene are ENHRY and SYGVKD. The CDR3 loop spans 16 amino acids. The V and J ends lost 10 bases and 5 bases, in that order; junction bases with no gene match: 19. CDR3 DNA sequence: TGTGCCACCGTTCATTCTCAGGGGGCGGTAAGCCACGAGCAGTACTTC. This sequence encodes CATVHSQGAVSHEQYF.

This clonotype occurred a few times. The genes are TRBV28 and TRBJ2-3; the match to TRBD1 covers 8 bases. This CDR3 has 15 amino acids. J gave up 2 bases and V 5 bases, and 6 bases lay outside the gene matches. In germline, CDR1 is MDHEN, CDR2 SYDVKM. This chain's CDR3 is CASSRDRMTTDTQYF. Written as DNA, the CDR3 is TGTGCCAGCAGTCGGGACAGGATGACCACAGATACGCAGTATTTT.

The chain is built from TRBV20-1 and TRBJ2-3; TRBD2 matches 13 bases. The V and J ends lost 5 bases and 4 bases, in that order; junction bases with no gene match: 6. Germline CDR1 is DFQATT and CDR2 is SNEGSKA (reference sequence). The CDR3 runs to 15 residues. CDR3 sequence (DNA): TGCAGTGCTGGGAGGACTAGCGGGGGAGCAGATACGCAGTATTTT. It encodes CSAGRTSGGADTQYF.